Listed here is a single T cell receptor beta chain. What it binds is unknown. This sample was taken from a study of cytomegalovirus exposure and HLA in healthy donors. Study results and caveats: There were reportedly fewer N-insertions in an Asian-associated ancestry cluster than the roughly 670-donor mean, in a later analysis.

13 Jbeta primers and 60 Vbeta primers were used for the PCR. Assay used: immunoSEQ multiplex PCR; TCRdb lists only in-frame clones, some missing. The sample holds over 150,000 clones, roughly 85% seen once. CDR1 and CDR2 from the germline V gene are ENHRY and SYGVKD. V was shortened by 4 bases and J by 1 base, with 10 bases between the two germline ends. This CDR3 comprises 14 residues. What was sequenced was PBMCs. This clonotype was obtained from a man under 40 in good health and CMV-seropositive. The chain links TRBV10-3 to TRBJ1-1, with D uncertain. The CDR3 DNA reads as TGTGCCATCAGTGCAGGAGGCGGGAACACTGAAGCTTTCTTT. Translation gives CAISAGGGNTEAFF.